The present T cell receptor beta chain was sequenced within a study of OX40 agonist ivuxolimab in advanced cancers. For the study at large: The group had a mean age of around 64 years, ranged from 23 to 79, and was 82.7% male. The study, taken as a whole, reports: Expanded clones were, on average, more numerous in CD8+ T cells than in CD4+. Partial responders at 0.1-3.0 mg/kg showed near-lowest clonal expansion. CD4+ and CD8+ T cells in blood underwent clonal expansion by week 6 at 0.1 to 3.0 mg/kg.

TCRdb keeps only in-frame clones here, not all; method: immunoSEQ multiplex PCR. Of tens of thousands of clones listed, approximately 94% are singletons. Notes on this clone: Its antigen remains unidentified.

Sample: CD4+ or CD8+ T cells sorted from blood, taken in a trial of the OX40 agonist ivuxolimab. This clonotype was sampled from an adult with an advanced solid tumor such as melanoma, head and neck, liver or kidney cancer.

The CDR3 DNA follows: TGTGCCAGCAGCTTTACAGGGGGCTCCTACAATGAGCAGTTCTTC. Translation gives CASSFTGGSYNEQFF. The rearrangement uses TRBV7-9 and TRBJ2-1; 8 bases are shared with TRBD1. There are 15 residues in the CDR3. Unmatched junction bases numbered 1, after V lost 3 bases and J lost 0 bases. Germline V gene data show CDR1 as SEHNR and CDR2 as FQNEAQ (reference sequence).